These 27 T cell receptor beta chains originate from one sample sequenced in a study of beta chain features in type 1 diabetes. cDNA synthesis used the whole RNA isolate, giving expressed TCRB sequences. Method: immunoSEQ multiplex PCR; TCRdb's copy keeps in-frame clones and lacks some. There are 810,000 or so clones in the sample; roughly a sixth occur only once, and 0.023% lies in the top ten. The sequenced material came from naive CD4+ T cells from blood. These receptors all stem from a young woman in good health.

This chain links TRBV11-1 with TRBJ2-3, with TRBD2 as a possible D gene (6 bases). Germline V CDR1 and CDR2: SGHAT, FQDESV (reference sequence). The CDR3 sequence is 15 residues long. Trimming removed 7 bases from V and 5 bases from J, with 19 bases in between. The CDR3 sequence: CASTPRDWGGDTQYF. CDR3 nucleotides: TGTGCCAGCACCCCCCGGGACTGGGGAGGAGATACGCAGTATTTT.

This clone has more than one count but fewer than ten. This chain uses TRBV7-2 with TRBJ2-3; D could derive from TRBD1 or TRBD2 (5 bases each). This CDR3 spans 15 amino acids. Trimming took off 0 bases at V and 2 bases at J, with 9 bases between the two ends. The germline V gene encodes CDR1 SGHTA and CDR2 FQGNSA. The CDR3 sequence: CASSLAGVPTDTQYF. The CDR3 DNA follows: TGTGCCAGCAGCTTAGCGGGGGTACCCACAGATACGCAGTATTTT.

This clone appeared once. DNA of the CDR3: TGTGCCAGCAGCGGCTCTAGCGGGAGGTCGGAGACCCAGTACTTC. Its translation is CASSGSSGRSETQYF. The chain is built from TRBV9 and TRBJ2-5, with 11 bases aligning to TRBD2. CDR3 length: 15 residues. Germline trimming cut 3 bases from V and 5 bases from J; bases unmatched to any gene: 6. CDR1 is SGDLS, CDR2 YYNGEE, per germline.

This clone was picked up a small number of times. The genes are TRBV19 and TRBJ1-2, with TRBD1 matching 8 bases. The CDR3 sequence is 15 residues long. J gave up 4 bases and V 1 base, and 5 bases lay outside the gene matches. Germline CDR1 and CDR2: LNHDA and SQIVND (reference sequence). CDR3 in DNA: TGTGCCAGTAGTATAGCCGGCCAGGGGGCCTATGGCTACACCTTC. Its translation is CASSIAGQGAYGYTF.

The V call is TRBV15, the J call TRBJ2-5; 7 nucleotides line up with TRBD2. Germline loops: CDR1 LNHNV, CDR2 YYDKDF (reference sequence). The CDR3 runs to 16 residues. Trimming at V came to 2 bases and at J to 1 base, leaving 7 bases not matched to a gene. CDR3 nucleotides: TGTGCCACCAGCAGATTATCCTTAGCGGGCCAAGAGACCCAGTACTTC. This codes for CATSRLSLAGQETQYF. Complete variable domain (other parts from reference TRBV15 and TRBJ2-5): DAMVIQNPRYQVTQFGKPVTLSCSQTLNHNVMYWYQQKSSQAPKLLFHYYDKDFNNEADTPDNFQSRRPNTSFCFLDIRSPGLGDTAMYLCATSRLSLAGQETQYFGPGTRLLVL.

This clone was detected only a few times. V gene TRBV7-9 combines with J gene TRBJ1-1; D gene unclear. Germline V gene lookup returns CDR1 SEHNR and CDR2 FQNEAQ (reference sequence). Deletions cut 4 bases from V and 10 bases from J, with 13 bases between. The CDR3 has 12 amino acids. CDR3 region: CASSSSRLIAFF. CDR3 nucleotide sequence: TGTGCCAGCAGCTCCTCCCGGTTGATAGCTTTCTTT.

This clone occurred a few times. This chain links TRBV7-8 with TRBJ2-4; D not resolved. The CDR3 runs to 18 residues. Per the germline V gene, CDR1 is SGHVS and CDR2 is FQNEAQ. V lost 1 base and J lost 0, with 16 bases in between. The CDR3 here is CASSLERRSLLAKNIQYF. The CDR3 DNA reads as TGTGCCAGCAGCTTAGAGAGGCGGAGTTTACTAGCCAAAAACATTCAGTACTTC.

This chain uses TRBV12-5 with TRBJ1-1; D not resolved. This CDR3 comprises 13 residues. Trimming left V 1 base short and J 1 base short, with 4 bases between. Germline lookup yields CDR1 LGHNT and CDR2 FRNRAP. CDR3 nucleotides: TGTGCTAGTGGTTTGGGGGGGAACACTGAAGCTTTCTTT. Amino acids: CASGLGGNTEAFF.

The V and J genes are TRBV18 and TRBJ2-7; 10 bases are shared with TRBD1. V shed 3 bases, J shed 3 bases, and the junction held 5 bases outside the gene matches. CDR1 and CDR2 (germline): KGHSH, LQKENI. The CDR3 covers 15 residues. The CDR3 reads CASSPRGQGRYEQYF. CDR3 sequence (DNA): TGTGCCAGCTCACCCCGGGGACAGGGGCGCTACGAGCAGTACTTC.

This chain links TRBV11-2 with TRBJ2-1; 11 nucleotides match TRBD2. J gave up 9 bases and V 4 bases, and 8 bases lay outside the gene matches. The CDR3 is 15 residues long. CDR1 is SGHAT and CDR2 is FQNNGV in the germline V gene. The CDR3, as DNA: TGTGCCAGCAGCTCCCGTAGCGGGAGGGCCTTTGAGCAGTTCTTC. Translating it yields CASSSRSGRAFEQFF.

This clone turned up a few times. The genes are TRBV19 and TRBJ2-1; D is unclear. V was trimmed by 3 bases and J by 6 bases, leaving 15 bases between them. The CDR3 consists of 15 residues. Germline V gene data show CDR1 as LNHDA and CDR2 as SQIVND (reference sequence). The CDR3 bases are TGTGCCAGTAGTATCCCCACTGTGGGATCCAATGAGCAGTTCTTC. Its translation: CASSIPTVGSNEQFF.

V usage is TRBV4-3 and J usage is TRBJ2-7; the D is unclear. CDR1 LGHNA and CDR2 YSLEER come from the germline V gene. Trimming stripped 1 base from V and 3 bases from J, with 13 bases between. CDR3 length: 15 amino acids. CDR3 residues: CASSQALEPIYEQYF. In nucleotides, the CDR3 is TGCGCCAGCAGCCAAGCCTTGGAACCTATCTACGAGCAGTACTTC.

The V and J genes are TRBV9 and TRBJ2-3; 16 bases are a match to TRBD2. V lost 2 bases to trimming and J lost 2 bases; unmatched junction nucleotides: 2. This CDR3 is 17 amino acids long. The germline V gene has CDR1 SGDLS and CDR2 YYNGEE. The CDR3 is CASSVGTSGRATDTQYF. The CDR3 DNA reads TGTGCCAGCAGCGTGGGGACTAGCGGGAGGGCCACAGATACGCAGTATTTT. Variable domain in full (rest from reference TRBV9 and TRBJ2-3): DSGVTQTPKHLITATGQRVTLRCSPRSGDLSVYWYQQSLDQGLQFLIQYYNGEERAKGNILERFSAQQFPDLHSELNLSSLELGDSALYFCASSVGTSGRATDTQYFGPGTRLTVL.

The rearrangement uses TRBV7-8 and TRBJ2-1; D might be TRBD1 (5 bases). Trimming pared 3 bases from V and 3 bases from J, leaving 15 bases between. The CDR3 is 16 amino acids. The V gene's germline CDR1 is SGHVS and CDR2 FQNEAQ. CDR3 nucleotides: TGTGCCAGCAGCTTCCATCGACCCGACAGCTACAATGAGCAGTTCTTC. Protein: CASSFHRPDSYNEQFF. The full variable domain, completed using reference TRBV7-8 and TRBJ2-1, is GAGVSQSPRYKVAKRGQDVALRCDPISGHVSLFWYQQALGQGPEFLTYFQNEAQLDKSGLPSDRFFAERPEGSVSTLKIQRTQQEDSAVYLCASSFHRPDSYNEQFFGPGTRLTVL.

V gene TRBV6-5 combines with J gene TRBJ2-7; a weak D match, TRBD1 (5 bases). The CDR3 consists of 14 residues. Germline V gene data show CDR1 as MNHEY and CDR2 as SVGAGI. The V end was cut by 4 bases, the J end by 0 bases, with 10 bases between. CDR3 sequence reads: CASSFSRDSYEQYF. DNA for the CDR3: TGTGCCAGCAGTTTCTCCAGGGACTCCTACGAGCAGTACTTC.

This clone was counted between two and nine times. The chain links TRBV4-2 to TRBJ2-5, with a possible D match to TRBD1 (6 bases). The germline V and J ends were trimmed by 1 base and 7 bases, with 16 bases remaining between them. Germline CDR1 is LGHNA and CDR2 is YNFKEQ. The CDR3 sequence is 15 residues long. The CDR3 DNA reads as TGTGCCAGCAGCCAAGCCGAACAGGGTTGGGGGACCCAGTACTTC. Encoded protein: CASSQAEQGWGTQYF.

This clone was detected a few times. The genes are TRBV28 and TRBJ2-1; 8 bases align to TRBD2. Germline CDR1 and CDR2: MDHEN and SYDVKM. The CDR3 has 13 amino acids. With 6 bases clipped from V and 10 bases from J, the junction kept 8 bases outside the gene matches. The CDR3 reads CASRPAGAVEQFF. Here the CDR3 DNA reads TGTGCCAGCAGACCAGCGGGAGCGGTGGAGCAGTTCTTC.

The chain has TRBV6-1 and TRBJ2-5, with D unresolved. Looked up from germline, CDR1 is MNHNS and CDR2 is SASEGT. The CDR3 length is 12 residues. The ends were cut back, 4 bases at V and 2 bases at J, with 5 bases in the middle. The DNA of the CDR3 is TGTGCCAGCAGTGCCATACAAGAGACCCAGTACTTC. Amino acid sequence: CASSAIQETQYF.

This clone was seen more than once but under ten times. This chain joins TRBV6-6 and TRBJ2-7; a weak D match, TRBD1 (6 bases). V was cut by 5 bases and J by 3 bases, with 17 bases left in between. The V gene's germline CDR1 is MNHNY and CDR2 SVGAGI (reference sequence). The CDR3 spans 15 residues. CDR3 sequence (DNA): TGTGCCAGCAGTGGCCTGGACAGCCTAAACTACGAGCAGTACTTC. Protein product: CASSGLDSLNYEQYF.

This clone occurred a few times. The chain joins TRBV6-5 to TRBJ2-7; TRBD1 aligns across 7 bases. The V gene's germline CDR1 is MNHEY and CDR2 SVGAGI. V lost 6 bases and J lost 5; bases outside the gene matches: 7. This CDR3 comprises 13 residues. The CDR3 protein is CASRRDSPNEQYF. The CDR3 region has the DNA TGTGCCAGCAGACGGGACAGTCCGAACGAGCAGTACTTC.

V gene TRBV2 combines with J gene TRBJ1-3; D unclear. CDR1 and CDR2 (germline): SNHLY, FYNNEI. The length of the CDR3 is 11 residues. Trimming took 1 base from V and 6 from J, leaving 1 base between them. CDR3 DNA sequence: TGTGCCAGCAGTGAAGTAAACACCATATATTTT. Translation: CASSEVNTIYF.

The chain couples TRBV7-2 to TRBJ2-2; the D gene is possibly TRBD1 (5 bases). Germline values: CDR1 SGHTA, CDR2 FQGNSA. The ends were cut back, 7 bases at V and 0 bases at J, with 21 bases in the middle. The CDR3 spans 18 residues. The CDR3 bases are TGTGCCAGCAAACTGACAGCACAGAGCATTACGAACACCGGGGAGCTGTTTTTT. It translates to CASKLTAQSITNTGELFF.

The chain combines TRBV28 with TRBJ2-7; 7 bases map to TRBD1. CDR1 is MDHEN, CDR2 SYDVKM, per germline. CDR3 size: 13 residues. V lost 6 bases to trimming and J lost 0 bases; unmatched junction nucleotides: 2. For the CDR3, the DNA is TGTGCCAGCAGCGACAGGGCCTCCTACGAGCAGTACTTC. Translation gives CASSDRASYEQYF.

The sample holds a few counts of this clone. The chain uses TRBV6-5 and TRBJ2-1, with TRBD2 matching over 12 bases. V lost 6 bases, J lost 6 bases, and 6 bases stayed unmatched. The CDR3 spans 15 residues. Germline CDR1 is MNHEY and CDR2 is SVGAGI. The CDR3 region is CASRGLAGLGNEQFF. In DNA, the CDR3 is TGTGCCAGCAGAGGACTAGCGGGATTGGGCAATGAGCAGTTCTTC.

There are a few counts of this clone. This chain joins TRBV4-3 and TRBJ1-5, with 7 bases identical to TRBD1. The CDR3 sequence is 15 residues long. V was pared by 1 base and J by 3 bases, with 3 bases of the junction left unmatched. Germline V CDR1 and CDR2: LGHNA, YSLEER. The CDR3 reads CASSQVGTDNQPQHF. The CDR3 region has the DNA TGCGCCAGCAGCCAAGTGGGGACAGACAATCAGCCCCAGCATTTT.

The chain's CDR3 is CASSVGQSHSYEQYF. The CDR3 region has the DNA TGTGCCAGCAGCGTTGGGCAATCTCACTCCTACGAGCAGTACTTC. The rearrangement uses TRBV9 and TRBJ2-7; no clear D. This CDR3 comprises 15 residues. Germline CDR1 SGDLS, CDR2 YYNGEE. Trimming took off 2 bases at V and 0 bases at J, with 12 bases between the two ends. The variable domain in full, with the rest retrieved from reference TRBV9 and TRBJ2-7, is DSGVTQTPKHLITATGQRVTLRCSPRSGDLSVYWYQQSLDQGLQFLIQYYNGEERAKGNILERFSAQQFPDLHSELNLSSLELGDSALYFCASSVGQSHSYEQYFGPGTRLTVT.

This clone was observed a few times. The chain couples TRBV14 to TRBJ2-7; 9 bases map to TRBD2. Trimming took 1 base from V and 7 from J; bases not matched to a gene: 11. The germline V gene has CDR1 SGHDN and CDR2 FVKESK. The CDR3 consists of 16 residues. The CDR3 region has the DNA TGTGCCAGCAGCCAAGTTTCGGTTAGCGGGAGATATGAGCAGTACTTC. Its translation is CASSQVSVSGRYEQYF.